The entry below describes one T cell receptor beta chain. Its antigen remains unidentified. This sample is part of a study of T-cell memory formation after mild COVID-19. There are 14 residues in the CDR3. With 4 bases removed from V and 5 bases from J, the gap between germline ends came to 14 bases. Germline CDR1 is SGDLS and CDR2 is YYNGEE. One entry per CDR3 protein results from TCRdb running MiXCR on the 5' RACE reads. Of approximately 170,000 distinct CDR3 sequences listed, over 10% are singletons. Study findings and constraints: The pre-infection memory compartment contained some responding clones, suggesting cross-reactive memory joined.

Source material: PBMCs or a T cell subset sorted from them (not recorded which). The sequence came from a man younger than 35 who had mild COVID-19 (a few samples of this study predate the infection). Cell type and time point are not known. The rearrangement joins TRBV9 to TRBJ2-3; D call uncertain. The CDR3 sequence: CASSRQLDGDTQYF. Here the CDR3 DNA reads TGTGCCAGCAGCAGACAACTGGACGGAGATACGCAGTATTTT.